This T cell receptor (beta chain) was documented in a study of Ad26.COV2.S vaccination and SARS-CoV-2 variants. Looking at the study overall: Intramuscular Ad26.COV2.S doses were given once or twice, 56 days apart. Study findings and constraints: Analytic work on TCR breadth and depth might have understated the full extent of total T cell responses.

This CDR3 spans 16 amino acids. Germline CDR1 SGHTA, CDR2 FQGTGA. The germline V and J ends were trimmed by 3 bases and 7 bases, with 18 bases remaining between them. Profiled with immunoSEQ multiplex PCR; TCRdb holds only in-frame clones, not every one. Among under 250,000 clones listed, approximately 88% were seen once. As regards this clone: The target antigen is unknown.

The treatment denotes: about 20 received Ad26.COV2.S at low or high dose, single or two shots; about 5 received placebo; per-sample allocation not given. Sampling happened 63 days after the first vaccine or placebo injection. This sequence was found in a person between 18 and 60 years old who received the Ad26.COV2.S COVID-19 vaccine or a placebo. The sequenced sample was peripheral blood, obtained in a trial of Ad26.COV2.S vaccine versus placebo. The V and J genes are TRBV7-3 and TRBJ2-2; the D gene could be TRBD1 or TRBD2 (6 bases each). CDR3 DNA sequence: TGTGCCAGCAGCTTGACACCCGGGGGCGCAGACGGGGAGCTGTTTTTT. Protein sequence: CASSLTPGGADGELFF. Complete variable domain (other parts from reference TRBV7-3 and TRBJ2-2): GAGVSQTPSNKVTEKGKYVELRCDPISGHTALYWYRQSLGQGPEFLIYFQGTGAADDSGLPNDRFFAVRPEGSVSTLKIQRTERGDSAVYLCASSLTPGGADGELFFGEGSRLTVL.